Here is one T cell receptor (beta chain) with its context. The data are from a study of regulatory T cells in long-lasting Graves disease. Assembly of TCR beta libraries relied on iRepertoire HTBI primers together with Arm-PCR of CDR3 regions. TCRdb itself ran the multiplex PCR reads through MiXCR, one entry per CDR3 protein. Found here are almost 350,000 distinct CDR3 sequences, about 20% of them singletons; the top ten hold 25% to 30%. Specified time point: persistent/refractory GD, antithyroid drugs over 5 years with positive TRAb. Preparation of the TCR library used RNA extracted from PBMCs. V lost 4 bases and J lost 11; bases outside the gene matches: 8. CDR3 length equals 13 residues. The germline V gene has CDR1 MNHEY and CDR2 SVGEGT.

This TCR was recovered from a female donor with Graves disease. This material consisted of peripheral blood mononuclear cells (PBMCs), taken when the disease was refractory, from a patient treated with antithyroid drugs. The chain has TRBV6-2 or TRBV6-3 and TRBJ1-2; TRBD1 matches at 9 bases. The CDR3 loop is CASSSRDRVFYTF. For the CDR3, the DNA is TGTGCCAGCAGTTCCCGGGACAGGGTTTTTTACACCTTC.